The 13 T cell receptor beta chains given below trace back to one sample, sequenced in a study of cytomegalovirus exposure and HLA in healthy donors. Both 60 Vbeta primers and 13 Jbeta primers went into the PCR. The data were produced by immunoSEQ multiplex PCR, yet TCRdb's version contains in-frame clones alone and is incomplete. This repertoire shows about 130,000 clones, over 70% found once; its top ten account for approximately 4%. The sample comprised PBMCs. Receptors originate from a man between 18 and 29 years old in good health and CMV-seropositive.

The V and J genes are TRBV7-6 and TRBJ2-1, with 7 bases lining up with TRBD1. Germline loops: CDR1 SGHVS, CDR2 FNYEAQ. The CDR3 is 14 residues long. Trimming removed 5 bases from V and 6 bases from J; junction bases left unmatched: 7. CDR3 residues: CASSVVGTANEQFF. CDR3 DNA: TGTGCCAGCAGCGTTGTTGGGACAGCCAATGAGCAGTTCTTC.

The chain has TRBV2 and TRBJ2-5, with D unclear. Germline CDR1 reads SNHLY; CDR2 reads FYNNEI. The CDR3 is 14 residues long. V was cut by 8 bases and J by 4 bases, with 17 bases left in between. CDR3 in DNA: TGTGCCAGCTCCAAGGAACGGGTTCGAGAGACCCAGTACTTC. This encodes CASSKERVRETQYF. Full variable domain (remainder filled in from reference TRBV2 and TRBJ2-5): EPEVTQTPSHQVTQMGQEVILRCVPISNHLYFYWYRQILGQKVEFLVSFYNNEISEKSEIFDDQFSVERPDGSNFTLKIRSTKLEDSAMYFCASSKERVRETQYFGPGTRLLVL.

The chain joins TRBV4-2 to TRBJ2-5; 8 bases agree with TRBD2. The CDR3 is 18 amino acids. From germline, CDR1 is LGHNA and CDR2 YNFKEQ. V lost 6 bases and J lost 11; bases outside the gene matches: 26. The CDR3 DNA follows: TGTGCCAGCAGGAAGAGCTTCCTGGCGAGCGGGAGCCCCTTAGAGCAGTACTTC. Its translation: CASRKSFLASGSPLEQYF.

This clone has only a few counts. V and J are TRBV18 and TRBJ2-4; D might be TRBD1 (6 bases). The CDR3 spans 13 residues. The germline CDR1 and CDR2 sequences are KGHSH and LQKENI. V was pared by 2 bases and J by 8 bases, with 10 bases between. The CDR3 protein is CASSPEDRHIQYF. CDR3 nucleotide sequence: TGTGCCAGCTCACCAGAAGACAGGCACATTCAGTACTTC.

This clone showed up just a few times. The chain couples TRBV25-1 to TRBJ1-1; a possible D gene is TRBD1 (6 bases). CDR1 is MGHDK and CDR2 is SYGVNS in the germline V gene. V lost 5 bases to trimming and J lost 1 base, with 8 bases between them. The CDR3 is made up of 13 amino acids. For the CDR3, the DNA is TGTGCCAGCAGTCTGGACAGGAACACTGAAGCTTTCTTT. The encoded protein is CASSLDRNTEAFF.

This clone came up a few times. The chain's CDR3 is CASRQAGNSPLHF. CDR3 DNA sequence: TGTGCCAGCAGGCAGGCGGGGAATTCACCCCTCCACTTT. The rearrangement links TRBV5-4 to TRBJ1-6; no reliable D call. V was cut by 5 bases and J by 7 bases, with 10 bases left in between. Germline loops: CDR1 SGHNT, CDR2 YYREEE (reference sequence). The CDR3 length is 13 residues.

The gene calls are TRBV6-1 and TRBJ1-2; TRBD1 matches at 8 bases. Germline V gene sequence: CDR1 MNHNS, CDR2 SASEGT. The CDR3 has 14 residues. V was pared by 6 bases and J by 8 bases, with 11 bases of the junction left unmatched. The DNA for the CDR3 is TGTGCCAGCAGCGTGCGGGGGACAGGTCTCGGCTACACCTTC. Its translation is CASSVRGTGLGYTF.

Note on this clone: This same CDR3 is encoded by further DNA sequences in the sample. The V and J genes are TRBV7-2 and TRBJ1-1; D not resolved. V was clipped by 1 base and J by 1 base, with 4 bases between them. The germline V gene encodes CDR1 SGHTA and CDR2 FQGNSA. The CDR3 extends over 13 amino acids. CDR3 coding DNA: TGTGCCAGCAGCTTAGACAGGAACACTGAAGCTTTCTTT. The encoded protein is CASSLDRNTEAFF.

This clone was seen just once. In DNA, the CDR3 is TGCAGCGTTGACGGCAGCGATTACGAGCAGTACTTC. Protein: CSVDGSDYEQYF. This chain uses TRBV29-1 with TRBJ2-7; D not resolved. With 3 bases removed from V and 4 bases from J, the gap between germline ends came to 10 bases. Germline V CDR1 and CDR2: SQVTM, ANQGSEA. The CDR3 totals 12 residues.

V usage is TRBV19 and J usage is TRBJ1-1, with D unresolved. CDR1 and CDR2 (germline): LNHDA, SQIVND (reference sequence). The CDR3 totals 12 residues. V shed 7 bases and J shed 1 base, with 7 bases lying between them. The CDR3 sequence: CASKRWNTEAFF. The CDR3 region has the DNA TGTGCCAGTAAGAGGTGGAACACTGAAGCTTTCTTT.

The gene calls are TRBV5-6 and TRBJ2-6; D gene uncertain. Trimming cost V 5 bases and J 0 bases, with 9 bases left between them. CDR1 is SGHDT and CDR2 is YYEEEE in the germline V gene. The CDR3 covers 15 residues. Here the CDR3 reads CASSPGVSGANVLTF. CDR3 DNA: TGTGCCAGCAGTCCCGGTGTCTCTGGGGCCAACGTCCTGACTTTC.

The gene calls are TRBV9 and TRBJ2-5; D unresolved. Deletions cut 2 bases from V and 1 base from J, with 15 bases between. CDR1 and CDR2 (germline): SGDLS, YYNGEE. The CDR3 is 16 residues long. CDR3 sequence (DNA): TGTGCCAGCAGCGTTAGTGTCCGGAGCCTCCAAGAGACCCAGTACTTC. Translated: CASSVSVRSLQETQYF.

This rearrangement joins TRBV2 to TRBJ2-1; TRBD2 matches at 10 bases. V gave up 2 bases and J gave up 7 bases; unmatched junction bases: 5. CDR3 length: 15 amino acids. CDR1 is SNHLY and CDR2 is FYNNEI in the germline V gene. The CDR3 here is CASSEYASGRNEQFF. In DNA form, the CDR3 reads TGTGCCAGCAGTGAATATGCTAGCGGGAGAAATGAGCAGTTCTTC.